The clone carrying this T cell receptor beta chain was picked up one time. This CDR3 comprises 18 residues. Looked up from germline, CDR1 is SGHRS and CDR2 is YFSETQ. V shed 0 bases, J shed 5 bases, and the junction held 10 bases outside the gene matches. Measured with immunoSEQ multiplex PCR; TCRdb has only the in-frame clones, and not every one. The sample lists some 290,000 clones; roughly 90% were seen once. The source of the sample is a study of blood T cell repertoires in COVID-19. Across the study: Samples representing acute and convalescent COVID-19 were sourced from the United States, Italy and Spain. Sample material is recorded as cDNA or gDNA derived from T cells, B-cell-depleted T cells, or PBMCs.

The chain carries TRBV5-1 and TRBJ2-4; 11 bases map to TRBD2. Sequenced input: peripheral blood. The sequence derives from a woman in her 30s with COVID-19, enrolled during active disease. The chain's CDR3 is CASSLAVAGGPGENIQYF. The CDR3 DNA reads as TGCGCCAGCAGCTTGGCGGTAGCGGGAGGGCCAGGCGAAAACATTCAGTACTTC.